This TCR beta chain originates from a study of cytomegalovirus exposure and HLA in healthy donors. Study-level information: Tens of millions of unique TCRs from HLA-typed donors were held in an early release of data.

The CDR3 length is 16 residues. Germline CDR1 is SGHRS and CDR2 is YFSETQ. Trimming took off 1 base at V and 0 bases at J, with 8 bases between the two ends. A remark on this clone: Its antigen is not known.

The PCR was carried out with 60 Vbeta primers and 13 Jbeta primers. The repertoire was sequenced with immunoSEQ multiplex PCR; TCRdb's copy has only in-frame clones and lacks some. The sample yields some 130,000 clones, approximately 79% seen once. The study's findings and limits: Trimming of TCR beta V- and J-genes showed a link, identified in a later analysis, to a missense DCLRE1C variant. Analyses of presence and absence presupposed an approximately uniform sequencing depth across donors.

The specimen was PBMCs. The V call is TRBV5-1, the J call TRBJ2-6; D perhaps matches TRBD1 (5 bases). This receptor was taken from a middle-aged man in good health and CMV-seropositive. The CDR3 region is CASSLLGASGANVLTF. CDR3 bases: TGCGCCAGCAGCTTGCTAGGGGCCTCTGGGGCCAACGTCCTGACTTTC.